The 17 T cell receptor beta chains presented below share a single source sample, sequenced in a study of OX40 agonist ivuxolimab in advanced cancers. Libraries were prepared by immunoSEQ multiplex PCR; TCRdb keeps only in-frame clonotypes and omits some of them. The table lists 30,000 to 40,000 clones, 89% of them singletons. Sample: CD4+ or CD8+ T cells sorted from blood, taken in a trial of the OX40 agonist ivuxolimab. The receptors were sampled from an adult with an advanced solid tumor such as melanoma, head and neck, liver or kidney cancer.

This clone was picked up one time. The CDR3 loop reads CSVAGVNEAKYNEQFF. CDR3 bases: TGCAGCGTTGCAGGAGTTAATGAAGCCAAATACAATGAGCAGTTCTTC. This rearrangement joins TRBV29-1 to TRBJ2-1; D call uncertain. Germline V gene lookup returns CDR1 SQVTM and CDR2 ANQGSEA. This CDR3 spans 16 amino acids. V was trimmed by 4 bases and J by 4 bases, leaving 20 bases between them.

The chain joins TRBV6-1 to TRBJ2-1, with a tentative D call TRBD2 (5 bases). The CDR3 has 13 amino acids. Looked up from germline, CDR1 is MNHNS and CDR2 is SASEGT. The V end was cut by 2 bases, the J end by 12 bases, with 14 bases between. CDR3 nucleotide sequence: TGTGCCAGCAGTGAATTAATCAAACTAGGGCAGTTCTTC. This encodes CASSELIKLGQFF.

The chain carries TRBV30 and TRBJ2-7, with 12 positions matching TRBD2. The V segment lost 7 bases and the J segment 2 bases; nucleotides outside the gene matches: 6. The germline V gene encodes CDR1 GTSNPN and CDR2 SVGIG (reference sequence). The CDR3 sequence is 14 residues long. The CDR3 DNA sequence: TGTGCCTCCCTGACTAGCGGGAGTCCCTACGAGCAGTACTTC. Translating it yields CASLTSGSPYEQYF.

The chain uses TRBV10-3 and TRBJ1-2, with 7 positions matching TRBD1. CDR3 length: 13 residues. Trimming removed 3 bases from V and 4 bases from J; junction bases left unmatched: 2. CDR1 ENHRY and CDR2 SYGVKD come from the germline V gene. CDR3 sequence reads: CAISESGGYGYTF. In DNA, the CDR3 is TGTGCCATCAGTGAATCAGGGGGCTATGGCTACACCTTC.

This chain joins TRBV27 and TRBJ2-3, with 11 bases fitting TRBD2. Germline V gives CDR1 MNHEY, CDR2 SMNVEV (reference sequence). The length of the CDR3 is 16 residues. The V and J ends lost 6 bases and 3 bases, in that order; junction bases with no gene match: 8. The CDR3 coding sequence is TGTGCCAGCAGCCAACTAGCGGGAGCGCCAACAGATACGCAGTATTTT. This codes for CASSQLAGAPTDTQYF.

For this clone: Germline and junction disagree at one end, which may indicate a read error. In nucleotides, the CDR3 is TGTGCCAGCAGTCTAAGATCGGGGACCTCGGTCTTC. As protein: CASSLRSGTSVF. This rearrangement joins TRBV28 to TRBJ2-7; D could derive from TRBD1 or TRBD2 (5 bases each). Per germline, CDR1 MDHEN and CDR2 SYDVKM. The CDR3 is 12 amino acids.

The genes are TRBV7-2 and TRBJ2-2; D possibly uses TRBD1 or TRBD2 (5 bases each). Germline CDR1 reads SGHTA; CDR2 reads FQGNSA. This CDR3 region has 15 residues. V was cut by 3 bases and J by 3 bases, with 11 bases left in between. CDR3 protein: CASSLWGWDTGELFF. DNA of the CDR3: TGTGCCAGCAGCTTGTGGGGGTGGGACACCGGGGAGCTGTTTTTT.

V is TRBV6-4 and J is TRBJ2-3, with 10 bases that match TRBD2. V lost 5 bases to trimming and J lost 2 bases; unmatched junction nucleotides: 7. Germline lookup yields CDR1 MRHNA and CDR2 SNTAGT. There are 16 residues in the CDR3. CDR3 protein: CASSRLAGVPTDTQYF. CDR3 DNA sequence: TGTGCCAGCAGTCGTCTAGCGGGGGTCCCCACAGATACGCAGTATTTT.

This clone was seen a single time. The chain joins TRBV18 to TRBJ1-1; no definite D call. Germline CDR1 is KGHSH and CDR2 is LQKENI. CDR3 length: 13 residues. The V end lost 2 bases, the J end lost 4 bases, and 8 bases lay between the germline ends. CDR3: CASSPGGSTEAFF. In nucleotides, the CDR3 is TGTGCCAGCTCACCAGGAGGCAGCACTGAAGCTTTCTTT.

CDR3 coding DNA: TGTGCCAGCAGCCTGGGGACTTACTACGAGCAGTACTTC. This translates into CASSLGTYYEQYF. The J gene is TRBJ2-7, the V gene TRBV7-2, with D tentatively TRBD2 (6 bases). Trimming removed 5 bases at V and 3 bases at J, with 11 bases between. Per the germline V gene, CDR1 is SGHTA and CDR2 is FQGNSA. This CDR3 contains 13 residues. The variable domain in full, with the rest retrieved from reference TRBV7-2 and TRBJ2-7, is GAGVSQSPSNKVTEKGKDVELRCDPISGHTALYWYRQSLGQGLEFLIYFQGNSAPDKSGLPSDRFSAERTGGSVSTLTIQRTQQEDSAVYLCASSLGTYYEQYFGPGTRLTVT.

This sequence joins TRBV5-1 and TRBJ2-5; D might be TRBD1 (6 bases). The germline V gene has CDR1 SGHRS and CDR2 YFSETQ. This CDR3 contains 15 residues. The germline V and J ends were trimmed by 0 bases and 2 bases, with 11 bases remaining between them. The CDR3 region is CASSLAGTTQETQYF. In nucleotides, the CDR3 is TGCGCCAGCAGCTTGGCCGGGACAACTCAAGAGACCCAGTACTTC.

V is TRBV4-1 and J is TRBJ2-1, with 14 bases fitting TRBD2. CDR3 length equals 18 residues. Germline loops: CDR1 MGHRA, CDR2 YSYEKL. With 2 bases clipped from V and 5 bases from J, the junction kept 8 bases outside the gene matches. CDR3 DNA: TGCGCCAGCAGCCAAATTGATCTGGGACTAGCGGGAGACAATGAGCAGTTCTTC. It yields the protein CASSQIDLGLAGDNEQFF.

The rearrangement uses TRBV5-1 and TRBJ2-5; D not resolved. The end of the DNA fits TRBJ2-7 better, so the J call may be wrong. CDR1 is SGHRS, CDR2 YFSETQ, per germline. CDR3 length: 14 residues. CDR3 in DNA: TGCGCCAGCAGTCAGGACGCAAGCTCCTACGAGCAGTACTTC. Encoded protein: CASSQDASSYEQYF.

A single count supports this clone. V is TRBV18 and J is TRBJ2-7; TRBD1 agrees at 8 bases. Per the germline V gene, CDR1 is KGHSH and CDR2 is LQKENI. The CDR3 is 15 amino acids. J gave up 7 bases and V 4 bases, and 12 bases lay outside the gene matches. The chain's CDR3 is CASSQGGQAPREQYF. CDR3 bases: TGTGCCAGCTCACAGGGGGGACAGGCACCTAGGGAGCAGTACTTC.

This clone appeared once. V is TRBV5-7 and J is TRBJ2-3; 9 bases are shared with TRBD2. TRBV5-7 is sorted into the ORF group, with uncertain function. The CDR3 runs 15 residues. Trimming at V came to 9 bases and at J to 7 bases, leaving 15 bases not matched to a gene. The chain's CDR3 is CAIVAGGPSEYTQYF. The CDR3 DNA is TGTGCCATCGTGGCGGGAGGGCCGTCGGAGTATACGCAGTATTTT.

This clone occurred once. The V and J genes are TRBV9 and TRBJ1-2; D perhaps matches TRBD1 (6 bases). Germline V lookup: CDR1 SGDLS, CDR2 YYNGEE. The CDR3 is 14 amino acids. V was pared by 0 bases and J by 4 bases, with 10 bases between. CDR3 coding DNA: TGTGCCAGCAGCGTAGATACAGGGCCCTATGGCTACACCTTC. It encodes CASSVDTGPYGYTF.

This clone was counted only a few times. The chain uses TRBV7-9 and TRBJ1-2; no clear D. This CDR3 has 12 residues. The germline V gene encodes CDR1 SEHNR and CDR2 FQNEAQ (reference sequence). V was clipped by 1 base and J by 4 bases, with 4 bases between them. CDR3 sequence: CASSLEGYGYTF. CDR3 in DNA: TGTGCCAGCAGCTTAGAAGGCTATGGCTACACCTTC. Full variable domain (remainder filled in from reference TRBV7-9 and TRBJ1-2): DTGVSQNPRHKITKRGQNVTFRCDPISEHNRLYWYRQTLGQGPEFLTYFQNEAQLEKSRLLSDRFSAERPKGSFSTLEIQRTEQGDSAMYLCASSLEGYGYTFGSGTRLTVV.